This T cell receptor beta chain was recorded in a study of T cell clonotyping in hematopoietic cell transplantation. The J segment lost 2 bases and the V segment lost 3 bases, leaving 12 bases of the junction unmatched. This CDR3 has 18 amino acids. The germline V gene encodes CDR1 MGHDK and CDR2 SYGVNS. Generated by immunoSEQ multiplex PCR, the TCRdb table keeps only in-frame clones and is missing some. The data hold roughly 27,000 clones, with almost 96% observed a single time. Sequencing used peripheral blood mononuclear cells. The J gene is TRBJ1-5, the V gene TRBV25-1; 8 bases fit TRBD1. The source of this sequence is a man aged 45-65 years in good health. Some clones in this sample may be carry-over from other donors' samples. The CDR3 protein is CASSEGDRGLGGNQPQHF. CDR3 sequence (DNA): TGTGCCAGCAGTGAGGGAGACAGGGGCCTAGGAGGCAATCAGCCCCAGCATTTT.